The TCR beta chain under discussion was sequenced for a study of T cell changes during pregnancy in multiple sclerosis. Sequencing used immunoSEQ multiplex PCR; TCRdb keeps in-frame clones, though not all of them. The sample carries roughly 49,000 clones, nearly 95% recorded once. Germline V gene lookup returns CDR1 KGHSH and CDR2 LQKENI. CDR3 length: 16 residues. The ends were cut back, 1 base at V and 3 bases at J, with 15 bases in the middle. This receptor was taken from a female donor with multiple sclerosis, enrolled in a pregnancy study. Specimen: CD4+ T cells from peripheral blood mononuclear cells, collected in the second trimester of pregnancy. The chain recombines TRBV18 with TRBJ1-1, with D unclear. DNA for the CDR3: TGTGCCAGCTCACCACTCCCGCCTGGGAGGGACACTGAAGCTTTCTTT. Translating it yields CASSPLPPGRDTEAFF.